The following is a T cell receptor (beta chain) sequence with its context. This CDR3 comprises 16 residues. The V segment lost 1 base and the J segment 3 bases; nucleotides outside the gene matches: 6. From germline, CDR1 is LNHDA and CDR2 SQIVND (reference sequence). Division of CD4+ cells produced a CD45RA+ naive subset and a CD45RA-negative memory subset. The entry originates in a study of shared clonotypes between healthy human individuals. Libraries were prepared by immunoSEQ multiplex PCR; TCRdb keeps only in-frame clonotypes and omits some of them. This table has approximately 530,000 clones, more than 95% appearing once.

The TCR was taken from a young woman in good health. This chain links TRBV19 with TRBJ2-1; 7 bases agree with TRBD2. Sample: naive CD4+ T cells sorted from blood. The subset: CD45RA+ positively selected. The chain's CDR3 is CASSIASGILYNEQFF. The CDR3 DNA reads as TGTGCCAGTAGTATAGCTAGCGGCATCCTCTACAATGAGCAGTTCTTC.